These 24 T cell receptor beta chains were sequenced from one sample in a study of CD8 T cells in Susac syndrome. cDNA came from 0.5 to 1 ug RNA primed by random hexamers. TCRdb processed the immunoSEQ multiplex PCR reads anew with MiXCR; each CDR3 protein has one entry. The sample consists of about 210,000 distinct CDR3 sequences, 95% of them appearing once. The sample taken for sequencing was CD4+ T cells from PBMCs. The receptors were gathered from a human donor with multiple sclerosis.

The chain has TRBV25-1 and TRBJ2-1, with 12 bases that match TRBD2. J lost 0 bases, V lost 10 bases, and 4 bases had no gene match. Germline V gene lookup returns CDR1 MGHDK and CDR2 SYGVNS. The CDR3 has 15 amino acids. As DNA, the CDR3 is TGTGCCACCGGACTAGCGGGATACTCCTACAATGAGCAGTTCTTC. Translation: CATGLAGYSYNEQFF.

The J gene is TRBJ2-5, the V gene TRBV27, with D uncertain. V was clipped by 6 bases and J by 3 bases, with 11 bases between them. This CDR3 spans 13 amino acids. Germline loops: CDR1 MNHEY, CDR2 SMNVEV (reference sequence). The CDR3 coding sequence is TGTGCCAGCAGATTTATCGGTGAAGAGACCCAGTACTTC. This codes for CASRFIGEETQYF.

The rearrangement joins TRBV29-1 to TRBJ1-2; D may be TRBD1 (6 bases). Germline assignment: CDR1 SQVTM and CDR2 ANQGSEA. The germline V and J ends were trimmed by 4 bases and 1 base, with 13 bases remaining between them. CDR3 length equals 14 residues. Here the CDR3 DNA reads TGCAGCGTTGTGACAGGAGCCAATAACTATGGCTACACCTTC. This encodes CSVVTGANNYGYTF.

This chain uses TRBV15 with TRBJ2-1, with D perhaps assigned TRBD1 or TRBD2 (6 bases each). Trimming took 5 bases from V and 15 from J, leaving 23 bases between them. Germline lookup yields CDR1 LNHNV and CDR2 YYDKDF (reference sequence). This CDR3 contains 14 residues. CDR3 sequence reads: CATSDRPLGGLLFF. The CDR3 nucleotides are TGTGCCACCAGCGACCGCCCGTTAGGGGGACTTCTGTTCTTC.

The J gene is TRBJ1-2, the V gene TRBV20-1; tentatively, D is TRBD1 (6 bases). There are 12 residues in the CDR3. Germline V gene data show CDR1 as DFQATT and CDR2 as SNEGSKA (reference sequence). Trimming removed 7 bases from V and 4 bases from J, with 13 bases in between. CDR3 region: CSGTDRSYGYTF. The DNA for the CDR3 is TGCAGTGGAACCGACAGGAGCTATGGCTACACCTTC.

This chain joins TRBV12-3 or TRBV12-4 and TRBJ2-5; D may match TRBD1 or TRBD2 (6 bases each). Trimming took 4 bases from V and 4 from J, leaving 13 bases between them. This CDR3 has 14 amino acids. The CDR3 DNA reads TGTGCCAGCAGTTCCCGGGGGCGGGCAGAGACCCAGTACTTC. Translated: CASSSRGRAETQYF.

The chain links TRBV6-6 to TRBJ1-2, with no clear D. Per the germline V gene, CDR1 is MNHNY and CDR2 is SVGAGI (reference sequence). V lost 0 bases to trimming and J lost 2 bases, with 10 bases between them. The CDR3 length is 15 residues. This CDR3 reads CASSYSGEANYGYTF. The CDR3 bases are TGTGCCAGCAGTTACTCTGGTGAGGCCAACTATGGCTACACCTTC.

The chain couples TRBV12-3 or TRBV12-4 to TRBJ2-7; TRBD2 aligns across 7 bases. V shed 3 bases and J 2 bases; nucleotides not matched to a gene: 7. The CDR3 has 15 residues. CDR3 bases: TGTGCCAGCAGTTTCGGAGGACTAGTCCCCTACGAGCAGTACTTC. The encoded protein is CASSFGGLVPYEQYF.

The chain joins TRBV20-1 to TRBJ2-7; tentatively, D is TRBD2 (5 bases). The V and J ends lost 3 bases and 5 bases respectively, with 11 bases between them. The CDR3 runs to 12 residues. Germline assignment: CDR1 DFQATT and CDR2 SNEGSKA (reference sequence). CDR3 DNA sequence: TGCAGTGCTAGCCGGGGAGCCCACGAGCAGTACTTC. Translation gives CSASRGAHEQYF.

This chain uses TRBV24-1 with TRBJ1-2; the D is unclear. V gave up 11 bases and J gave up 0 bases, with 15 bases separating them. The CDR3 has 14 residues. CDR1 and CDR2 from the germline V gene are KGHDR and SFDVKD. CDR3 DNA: TGTGCCATCTACCCCGGGCCAGCTAACTATGGCTACACCTTC. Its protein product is CAIYPGPANYGYTF.

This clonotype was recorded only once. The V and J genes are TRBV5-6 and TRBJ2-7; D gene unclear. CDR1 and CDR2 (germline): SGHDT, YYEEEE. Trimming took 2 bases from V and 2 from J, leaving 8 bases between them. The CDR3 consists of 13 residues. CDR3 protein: CASSFKGPYEQYF. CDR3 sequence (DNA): TGTGCCAGCAGCTTCAAGGGCCCCTACGAGCAGTACTTC.

The CDR3 DNA follows: TGTGCCAGCAGTTTTCGAGGAGGGGATCCCAATCAGCCCCAGCATTTT. It is translated as CASSFRGGDPNQPQHF. The rearrangement links TRBV12-3 or TRBV12-4 to TRBJ1-5; D is possibly TRBD1 (5 bases). The V and J ends lost 3 bases and 3 bases respectively, with 15 bases between them. The CDR3 runs to 16 residues.

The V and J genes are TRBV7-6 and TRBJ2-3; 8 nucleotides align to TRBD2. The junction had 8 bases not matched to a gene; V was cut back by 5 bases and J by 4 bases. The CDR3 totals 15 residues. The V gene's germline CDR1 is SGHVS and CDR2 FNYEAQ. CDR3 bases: TGTGCCAGCAGCCCCGGGGGGGCCGCAGCAGATACGCAGTATTTT. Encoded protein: CASSPGGAAADTQYF.

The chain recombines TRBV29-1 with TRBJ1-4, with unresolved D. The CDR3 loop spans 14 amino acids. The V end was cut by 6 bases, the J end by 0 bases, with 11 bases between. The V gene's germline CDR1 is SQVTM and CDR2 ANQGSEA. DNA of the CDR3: TGCAGCGTATCTCAGAGATCAACTAATGAAAAACTGTTTTTT. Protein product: CSVSQRSTNEKLFF. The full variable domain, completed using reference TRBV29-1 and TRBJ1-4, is SAVISQKPSRDICQRGTSLTIQCQVDSQVTMMFWYRQQPGQSLTLIATANQGSEATYESGFVIDKFPISRPNLTFSTLTVSNMSPEDSSIYLCSVSQRSTNEKLFFGSGTQLSVL.

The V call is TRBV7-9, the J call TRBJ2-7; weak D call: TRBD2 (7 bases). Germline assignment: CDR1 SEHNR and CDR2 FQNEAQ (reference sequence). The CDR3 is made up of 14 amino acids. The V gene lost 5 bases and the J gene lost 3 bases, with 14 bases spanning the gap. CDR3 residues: CASSPGGHHYEQYF. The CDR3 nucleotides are TGTGCCAGCAGCCCCGGGGGGCACCACTACGAGCAGTACTTC.

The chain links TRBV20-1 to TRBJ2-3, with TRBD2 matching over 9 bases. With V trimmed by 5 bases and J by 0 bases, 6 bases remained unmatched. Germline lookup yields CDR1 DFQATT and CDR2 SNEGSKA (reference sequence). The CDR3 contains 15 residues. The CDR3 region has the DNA TGCAGTGCTCCTGGACTAGCGATTAGCACAGATACGCAGTATTTT. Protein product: CSAPGLAISTDTQYF.

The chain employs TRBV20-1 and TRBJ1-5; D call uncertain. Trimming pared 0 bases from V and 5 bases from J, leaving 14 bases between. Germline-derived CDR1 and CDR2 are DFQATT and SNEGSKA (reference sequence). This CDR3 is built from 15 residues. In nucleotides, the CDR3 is TGCAGTGCTAGAGATTATGCCAGCCCTTATCAGCCCCAGCATTTT. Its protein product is CSARDYASPYQPQHF.

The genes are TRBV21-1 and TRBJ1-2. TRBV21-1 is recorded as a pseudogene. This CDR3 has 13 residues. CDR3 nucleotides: TGTGCCAGACAGGTGCTAGCTAACTATGGCTACACCTTC. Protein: CARQVLANYGYTF.

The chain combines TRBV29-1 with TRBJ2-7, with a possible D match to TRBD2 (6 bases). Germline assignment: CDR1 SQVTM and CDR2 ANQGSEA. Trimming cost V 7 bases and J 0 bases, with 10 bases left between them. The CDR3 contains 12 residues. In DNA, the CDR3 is TGCAGCGAGACTAGTTCCTCCTACGAGCAGTACTTC. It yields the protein CSETSSSYEQYF.

The CDR3 nucleotides are TGTGCCAGCAGCTCCTTGGCGGGAGGGCCTGTAGATGAGCAGTTCTTC. Amino acids: CASSSLAGGPVDEQFF. The J gene is TRBJ2-1, the V gene TRBV27, with 9 bases matching TRBD2. The CDR3 runs 16 residues. The V gene end was trimmed by 6 bases and the J gene end by 8 bases; junction bases not matched to a gene: 14. CDR1 is MNHEY, CDR2 SMNVEV, per germline (reference sequence).

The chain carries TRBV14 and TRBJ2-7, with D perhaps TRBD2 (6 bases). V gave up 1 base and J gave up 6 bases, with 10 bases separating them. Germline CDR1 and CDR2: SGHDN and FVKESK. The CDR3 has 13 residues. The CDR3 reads CASSQARRGEQYF. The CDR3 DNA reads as TGTGCCAGCAGCCAAGCACGGCGGGGCGAGCAGTACTTC.

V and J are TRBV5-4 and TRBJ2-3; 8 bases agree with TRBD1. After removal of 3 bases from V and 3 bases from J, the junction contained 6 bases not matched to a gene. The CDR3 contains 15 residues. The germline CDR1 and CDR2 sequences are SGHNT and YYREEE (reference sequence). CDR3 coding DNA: TGTGCCAGCAGCTCGCCGGGACAGGTTACAGATACGCAGTATTTT. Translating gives CASSSPGQVTDTQYF.

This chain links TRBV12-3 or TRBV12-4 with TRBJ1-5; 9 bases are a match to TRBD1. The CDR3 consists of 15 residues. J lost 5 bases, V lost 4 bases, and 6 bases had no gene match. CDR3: CASSSRTGEHQPQHF. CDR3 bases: TGTGCCAGCAGTTCGCGGACAGGGGAGCATCAGCCCCAGCATTTT.

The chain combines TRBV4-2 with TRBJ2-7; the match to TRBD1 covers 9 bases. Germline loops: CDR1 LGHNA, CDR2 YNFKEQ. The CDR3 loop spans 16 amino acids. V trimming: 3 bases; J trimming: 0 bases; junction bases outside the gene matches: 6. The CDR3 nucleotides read TGTGCCAGCAGCCAGGCCGGGACAGGGAGCTCCTACGAGCAGTACTTC. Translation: CASSQAGTGSSYEQYF.